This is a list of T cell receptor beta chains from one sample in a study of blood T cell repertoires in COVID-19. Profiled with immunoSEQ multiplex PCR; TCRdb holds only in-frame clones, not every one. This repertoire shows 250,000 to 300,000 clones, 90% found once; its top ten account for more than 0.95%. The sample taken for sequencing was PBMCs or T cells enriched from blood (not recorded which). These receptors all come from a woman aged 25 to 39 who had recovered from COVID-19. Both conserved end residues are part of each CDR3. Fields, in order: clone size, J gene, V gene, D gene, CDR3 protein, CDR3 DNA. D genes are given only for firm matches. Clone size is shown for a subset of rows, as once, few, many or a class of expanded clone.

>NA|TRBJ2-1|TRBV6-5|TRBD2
CASVSGASGGNEQFF
TGTGCCAGCGTAAGCGGGGCATCCGGGGGCAATGAGCAGTTCTTC
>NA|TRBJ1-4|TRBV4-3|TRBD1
CASSQRPGQGNEKLFF
TGCGCCAGCAGCCAAAGGCCGGGACAGGGTAATGAAAAACTGTTTTTT
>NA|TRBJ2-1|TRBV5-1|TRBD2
CASRRGTSGSNEQFF
TGCGCCAGCAGAAGAGGGACTAGCGGGAGTAATGAGCAGTTCTTC
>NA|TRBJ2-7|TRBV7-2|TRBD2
CASSKGLAGRDEQYF
TGTGCCAGCAGCAAGGGACTAGCGGGAAGGGACGAGCAGTACTTC
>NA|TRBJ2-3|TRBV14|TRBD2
CASSQDGLAGGVNTQYF
TGTGCCAGCAGCCAAGATGGATTAGCGGGAGGGGTGAATACGCAGTATTTT
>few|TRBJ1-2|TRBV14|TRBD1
CASSPRTGGAGGYTF
TGTGCCAGCAGCCCGCGGACAGGGGGCGCAGGTGGCTACACCTTC
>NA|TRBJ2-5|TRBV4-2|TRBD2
CASSQDRLAGVIDPQETQYF
TGTGCCAGCAGCCAAGATCGACTAGCGGGAGTAATAGACCCCCAAGAGACCCAGTACTTC
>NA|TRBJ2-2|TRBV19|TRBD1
CASSPKGAATFANTGELFF
TGTGCCAGTAGCCCAAAGGGGGCAGCGACTTTCGCGAACACCGGGGAGCTGTTTTTT
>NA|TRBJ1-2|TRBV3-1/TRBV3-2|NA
CASSQDLSTRGYTF
TGTGCCAGCAGCCAAGATTTGAGTACGCGTGGCTACACCTTC
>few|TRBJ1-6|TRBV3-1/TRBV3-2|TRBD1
CASSQERGTVNSPLHF
TGTGCCAGCAGCCAAGAGAGGGGGACAGTGAATTCACCCCTCCACTTT
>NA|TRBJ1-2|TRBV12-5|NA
CASGLDGHNYGYTF
TGTGCTAGTGGTTTGGACGGTCACAACTATGGCTACACCTTC
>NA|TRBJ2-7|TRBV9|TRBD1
CASSPSGTGEYEQYF
TGTGCCAGCAGCCCCTCCGGGACAGGGGAATACGAGCAGTACTTC
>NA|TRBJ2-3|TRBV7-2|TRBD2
CASSLVASGRGADTQYF
TGTGCCAGCAGCTTAGTGGCTAGCGGGAGGGGGGCAGATACGCAGTATTTT
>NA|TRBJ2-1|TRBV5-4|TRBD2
CATVSSGRSSEQFF
TGTGCCACCGTCTCCAGCGGGAGGTCTAGTGAGCAGTTCTTC
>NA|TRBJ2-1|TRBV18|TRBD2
CASSPPFGSGGGGRGNEQFF
TGTGCCAGCTCACCACCTTTTGGTTCCGGAGGAGGCGGGAGAGGTAATGAGCAGTTCTTC
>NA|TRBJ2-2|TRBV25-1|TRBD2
CASSELAANTGELFF
TGTGCCAGCAGTGAGCTAGCGGCGAACACCGGGGAGCTGTTTTTT
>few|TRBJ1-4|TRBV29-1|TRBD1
CSVEGQGAGNEKLFF
TGCAGCGTTGAAGGACAGGGGGCTGGTAATGAAAAACTGTTTTTT
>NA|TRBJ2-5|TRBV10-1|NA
CASSECNIRGRTETQYF
TGCGCCAGCAGTGAGTGTAATATCAGGGGCAGGACGGAGACCCAGTACTTC
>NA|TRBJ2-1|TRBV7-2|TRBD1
CASSRDWTGVNEQFF
TGTGCCAGCAGCCGTGATTGGACAGGGGTAAATGAGCAGTTCTTC